This TCR beta chain was retrieved from a study of blood T cell repertoires in COVID-19. Study-wide context: Spain, Italy and the United States supplied samples that represented acute and convalescent COVID-19. Nucleic acid was either cDNA or gDNA, and it came from T cells, B-cell-depleted T cells, or PBMCs.

Two negative PCRs, clearance, or symptom resolution were required of recovered Cohort 3 donors. Per the original data handling: Nucleated cell counts were estimated from reference gene primer amplification. Produced via immunoSEQ multiplex PCR; TCRdb's table is partial and in-frame only. The V and J calls and clone size come from that table; D and trimming were worked out from the DNA. There are roughly 300,000 clones in the sample; approximately 87% occur only once, and approximately 5% lies in the top ten. V shed 0 bases and J shed 5 bases, with 11 bases lying between them. There are 14 residues in the CDR3. The germline V gene has CDR1 SGHRS and CDR2 YFSETQ.

The chain is built from TRBV5-1 and TRBJ1-1; no definite D call. This TCR derives from a woman aged 25 to 39 who had recovered from COVID-19. The sample comprised PBMCs or T cells enriched from blood (not recorded which). The CDR3 loop reads CASSLAGGGTEAFF. DNA for the CDR3: TGCGCCAGCAGCTTGGCGGGTGGTGGGACTGAAGCTTTCTTT.